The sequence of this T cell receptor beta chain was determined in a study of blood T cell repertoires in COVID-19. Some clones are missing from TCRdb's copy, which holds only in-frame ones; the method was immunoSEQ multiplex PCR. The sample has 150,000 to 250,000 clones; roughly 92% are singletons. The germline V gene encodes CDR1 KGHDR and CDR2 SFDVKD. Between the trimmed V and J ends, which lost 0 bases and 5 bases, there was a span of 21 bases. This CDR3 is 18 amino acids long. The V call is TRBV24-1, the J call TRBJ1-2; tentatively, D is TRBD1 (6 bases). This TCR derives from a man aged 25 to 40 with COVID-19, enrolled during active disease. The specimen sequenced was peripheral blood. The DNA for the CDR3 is TGTGCCACCAGTGATTTGGGACAGAACGGTACTGGTTGGTATGGCTACACCTTC. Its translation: CATSDLGQNGTGWYGYTF.